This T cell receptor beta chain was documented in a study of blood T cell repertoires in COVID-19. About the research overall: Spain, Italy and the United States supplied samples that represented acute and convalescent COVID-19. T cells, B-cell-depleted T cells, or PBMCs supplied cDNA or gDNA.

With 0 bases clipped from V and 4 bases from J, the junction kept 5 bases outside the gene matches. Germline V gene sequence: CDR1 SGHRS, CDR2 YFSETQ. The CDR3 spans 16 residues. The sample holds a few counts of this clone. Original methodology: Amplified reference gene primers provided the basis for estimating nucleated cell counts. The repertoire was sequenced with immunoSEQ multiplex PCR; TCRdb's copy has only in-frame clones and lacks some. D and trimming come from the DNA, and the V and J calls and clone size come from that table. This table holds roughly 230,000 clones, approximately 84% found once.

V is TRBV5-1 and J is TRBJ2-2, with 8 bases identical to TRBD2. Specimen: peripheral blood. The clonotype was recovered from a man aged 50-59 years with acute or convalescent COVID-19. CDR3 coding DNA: TGCGCCAGCAGCTTGGAGGGCGGGAGGATCACCGGGGAGCTGTTTTTT. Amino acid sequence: CASSLEGGRITGELFF.